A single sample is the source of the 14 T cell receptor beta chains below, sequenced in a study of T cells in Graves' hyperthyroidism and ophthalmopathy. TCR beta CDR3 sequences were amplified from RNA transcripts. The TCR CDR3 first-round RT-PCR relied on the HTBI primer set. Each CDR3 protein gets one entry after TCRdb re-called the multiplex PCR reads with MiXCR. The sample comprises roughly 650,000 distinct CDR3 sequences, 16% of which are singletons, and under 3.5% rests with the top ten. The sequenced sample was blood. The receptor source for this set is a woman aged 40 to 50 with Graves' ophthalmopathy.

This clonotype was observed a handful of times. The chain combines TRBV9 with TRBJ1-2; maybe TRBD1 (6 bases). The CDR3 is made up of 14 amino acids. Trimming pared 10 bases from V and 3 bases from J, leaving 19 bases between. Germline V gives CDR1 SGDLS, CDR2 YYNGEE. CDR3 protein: CASRRGGSDYGYTF. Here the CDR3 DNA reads TGTGCCTCAAGGAGGGGGGGGTCGGACTATGGCTACACCTTC.

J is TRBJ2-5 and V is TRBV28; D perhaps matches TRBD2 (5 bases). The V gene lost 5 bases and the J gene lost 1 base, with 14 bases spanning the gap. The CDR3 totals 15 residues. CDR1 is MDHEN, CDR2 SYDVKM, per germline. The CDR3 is CASSRPRTVQETQYF. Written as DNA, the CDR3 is TGTGCCAGCAGTCGACCTCGGACTGTCCAAGAGACCCAGTACTTC.

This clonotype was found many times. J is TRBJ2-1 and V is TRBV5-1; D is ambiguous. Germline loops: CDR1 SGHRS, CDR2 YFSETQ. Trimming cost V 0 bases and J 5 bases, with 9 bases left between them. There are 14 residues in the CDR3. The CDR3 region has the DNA TGCGCCAGCAGCTTGGGTGGGCTAAACAATGAGCAGTTCTTC. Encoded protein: CASSLGGLNNEQFF.

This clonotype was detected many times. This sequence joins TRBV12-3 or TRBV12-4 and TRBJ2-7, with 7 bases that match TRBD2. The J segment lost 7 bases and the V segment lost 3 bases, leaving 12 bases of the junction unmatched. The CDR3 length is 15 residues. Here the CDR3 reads CASSFFAGEGVEQYF. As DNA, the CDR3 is TGTGCCAGCAGTTTCTTTGCGGGAGAAGGAGTGGAGCAGTACTTC.

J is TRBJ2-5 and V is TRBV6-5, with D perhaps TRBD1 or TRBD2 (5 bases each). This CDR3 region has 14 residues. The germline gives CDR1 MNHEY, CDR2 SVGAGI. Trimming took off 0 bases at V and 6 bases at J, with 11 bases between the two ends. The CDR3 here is CASSYSREGQTQYF. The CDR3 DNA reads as TGTGCCAGCAGTTACTCGCGAGAGGGGCAGACCCAGTACTTC.

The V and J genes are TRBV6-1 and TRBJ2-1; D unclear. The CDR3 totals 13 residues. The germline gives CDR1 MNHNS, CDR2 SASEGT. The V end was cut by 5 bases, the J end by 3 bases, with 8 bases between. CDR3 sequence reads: CASSYLDYNEQFF. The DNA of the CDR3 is TGTGCCAGCAGTTATTTGGACTACAATGAGCAGTTCTTC.

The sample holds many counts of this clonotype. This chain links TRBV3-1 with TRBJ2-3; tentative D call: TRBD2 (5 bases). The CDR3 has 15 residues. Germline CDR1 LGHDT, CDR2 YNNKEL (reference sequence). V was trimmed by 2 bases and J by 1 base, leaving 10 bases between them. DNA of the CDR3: TGTGCCAGCAGCCAATCGAGTAGCGGCACAGATACGCAGTATTTT. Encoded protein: CASSQSSSGTDTQYF.

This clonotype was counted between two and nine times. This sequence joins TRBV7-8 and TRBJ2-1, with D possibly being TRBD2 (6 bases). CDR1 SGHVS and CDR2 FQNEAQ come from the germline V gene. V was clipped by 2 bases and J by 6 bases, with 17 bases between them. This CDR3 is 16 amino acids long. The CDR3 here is CASSLLGTPEGNEQFF. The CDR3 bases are TGTGCCAGCAGCTTATTGGGGACCCCGGAGGGCAATGAGCAGTTCTTC.

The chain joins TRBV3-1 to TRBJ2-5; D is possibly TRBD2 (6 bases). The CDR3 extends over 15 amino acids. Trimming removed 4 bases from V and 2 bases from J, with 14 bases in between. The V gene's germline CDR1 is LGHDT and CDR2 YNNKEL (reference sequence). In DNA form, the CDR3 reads TGTGCCAGCAGCCTATCCGGGACTGAGCAAGAGACCCAGTACTTC. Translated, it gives CASSLSGTEQETQYF.

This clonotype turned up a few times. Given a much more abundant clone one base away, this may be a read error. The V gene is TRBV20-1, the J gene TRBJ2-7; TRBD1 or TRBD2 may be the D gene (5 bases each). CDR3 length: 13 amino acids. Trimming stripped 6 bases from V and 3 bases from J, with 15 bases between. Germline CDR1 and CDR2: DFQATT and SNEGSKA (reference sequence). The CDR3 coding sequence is TGCAGTGCCCACAGCAGGGAGATCTACGAGCAGTACTTC. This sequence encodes CSAHSREIYEQYF.

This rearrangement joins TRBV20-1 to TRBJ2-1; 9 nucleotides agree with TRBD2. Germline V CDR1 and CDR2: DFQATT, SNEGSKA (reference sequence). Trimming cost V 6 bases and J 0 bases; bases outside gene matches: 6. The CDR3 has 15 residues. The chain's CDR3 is CSANSGRTSYNEQFF. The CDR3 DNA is TGCAGTGCAAATAGCGGGAGAACCTCCTACAATGAGCAGTTCTTC.

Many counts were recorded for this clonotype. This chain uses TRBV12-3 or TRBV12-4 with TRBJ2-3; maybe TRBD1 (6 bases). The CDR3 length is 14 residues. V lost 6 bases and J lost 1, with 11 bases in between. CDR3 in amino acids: CASSYGGGTDTQYF. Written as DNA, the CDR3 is TGTGCCAGCAGCTATGGGGGCGGCACAGATACGCAGTATTTT.

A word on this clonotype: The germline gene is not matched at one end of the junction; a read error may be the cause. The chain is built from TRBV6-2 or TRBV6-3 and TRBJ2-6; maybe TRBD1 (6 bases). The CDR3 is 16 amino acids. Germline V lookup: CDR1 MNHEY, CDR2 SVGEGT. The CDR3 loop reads CASSTNRVSGANVPTF. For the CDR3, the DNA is TGTGCCAGCAGTACAAACAGGGTTTCTGGGGCCAACGTCCCGACTTTC.

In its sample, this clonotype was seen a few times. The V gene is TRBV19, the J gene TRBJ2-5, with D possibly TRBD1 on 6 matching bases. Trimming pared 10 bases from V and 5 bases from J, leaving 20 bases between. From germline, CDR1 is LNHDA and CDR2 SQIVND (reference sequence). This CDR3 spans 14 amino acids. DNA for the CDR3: TGTGCCACCAAAGGGGCAGGGGCCACGGAGACCCAGTACTTC. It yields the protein CATKGAGATETQYF.